At least ten counts were recorded for the clone carrying this TCR beta chain. Its target is not known. TCRdb itself ran the 5' RACE reads through MiXCR, one entry per CDR3 protein. The sample carries over 500,000 distinct CDR3 sequences, 20% to 25% recorded once. This record comes from a study of identical twins. General study results and limits: Excess twin sharing in beta out-of-frame sequences was weaker. Fewer insertions characterized abundant cord blood beta clonotypes, whereas memory repertoires showed none.

Per the germline V gene, CDR1 is SQVTM and CDR2 is ANQGSEA. V lost 5 bases, J lost 1 base, and 10 bases stayed unmatched. The CDR3 loop spans 16 amino acids. The same specimen was also included in a second study, on T cells expressing NK-cell markers. This second study notes: Sequencing of TCR beta repertoires drew on sorted CD3+CD56+NKG2C+, CD3+CD56+NKG2C- and CD3+CD56-NKG2C+ T cells.

This chain uses TRBV29-1 with TRBJ2-1; 8 bases map to TRBD2. The TCR originated in a woman younger than 35 in good health. What was sequenced was CD4+ T cells sorted from blood. The CDR3 reads CSVSRSGSRSYNEQFF. CDR3 in DNA: TGCAGCGTTTCTCGCAGCGGGAGTAGGTCCTACAATGAGCAGTTCTTC.